The 2 T cell receptor beta chains presented below share a single source sample, sequenced in a study of OX40 agonist ivuxolimab in advanced cancers. Profiling relied on immunoSEQ multiplex PCR, and the TCRdb table lists in-frame clones only, not all of them. The sample holds 7,000 to 9,000 clones; 88% are singletons and the top ten take about 15%. Specimen: CD4+ or CD8+ T cells sorted from blood, collected in a trial of the OX40 agonist ivuxolimab. The receptors shown here come from an adult with an advanced solid tumor such as melanoma, head and neck, liver or kidney cancer.

The chain recombines TRBV9 with TRBJ1-1; no clear D. Trimming stripped 0 bases from V and 2 bases from J, with 5 bases between. The CDR3 sequence is 13 residues long. Germline-derived CDR1 and CDR2 are SGDLS and YYNGEE. The CDR3 nucleotides are TGTGCCAGCAGCGTAGGAGCAAACACTGAAGCTTTCTTT. This translates into CASSVGANTEAFF.

The chain has TRBV11-2 and TRBJ2-5, with TRBD2 matching over 9 bases. This CDR3 has 15 amino acids. V trimming: 5 bases; J trimming: 5 bases; junction bases outside the gene matches: 9. The V gene's germline CDR1 is SGHAT and CDR2 FQNNGV. The CDR3 DNA follows: TGTGCCAGCAGCACATTAGCGGGGGCGGGGGAGACCCAGTACTTC. Its protein product is CASSTLAGAGETQYF.